The 31 T cell receptor beta chains given below trace back to one sample, sequenced in a study of blood T cell repertoires in COVID-19. Clones were sequenced by immunoSEQ multiplex PCR, and TCRdb holds only the in-frame ones, with some missing. The sample holds around 320,000 clones, around 92% seen once. Sequencing input: peripheral blood. The receptors were gathered from a woman aged 25 to 39 with COVID-19, enrolled during active disease.

This clone was picked up one time. V is TRBV7-9 and J is TRBJ2-2, with 12 bases identical to TRBD2. Germline V gives CDR1 SEHNR, CDR2 FQNEAQ (reference sequence). Unmatched junction bases numbered 6, after V lost 1 base and J lost 0 bases. This CDR3 spans 19 amino acids. CDR3 bases: TGTGCCAGCAGCTTAGGCCTCGCTAGCGGGGGGGCGAACACCGGGGAGCTGTTTTTT. This gives the protein CASSLGLASGGANTGELFF.

The CDR3 nucleotides read TGTGCCAGCAGCCAAGCGGGGGGCATCGCAGATACGCAGTATTTT. Its protein product is CASSQAGGIADTQYF. This chain links TRBV3-1 (or the pseudogene TRBV3-2) with TRBJ2-3, with D possibly matching TRBD2 (7 bases). Germline V CDR1 and CDR2: LGHDT, YNNKEL (reference sequence). The CDR3 extends over 15 amino acids. V was trimmed by 1 base and J by 4 bases, leaving 12 bases between them.

The V and J genes are TRBV5-1 and TRBJ2-6, with D unresolved. Germline V gene data show CDR1 as SGHRS and CDR2 as YFSETQ. Trimming removed 0 bases at V and 1 base at J, with 5 bases between. The CDR3 totals 15 residues. For the CDR3, the DNA is TGCGCCAGCAGCTTGGGGAGTTCTGGGGCCAACGTCCTGACTTTC. It is translated as CASSLGSSGANVLTF.

This clone appeared a single time. The chain recombines TRBV19 with TRBJ2-7; D remains ambiguous. Germline V CDR1 and CDR2: LNHDA, SQIVND (reference sequence). CDR3 length: 13 amino acids. V was cut by 1 base and J by 2 bases, with 6 bases left in between. CDR3 sequence reads: CASSIGVPYEQYF. CDR3 nucleotide sequence: TGTGCCAGTAGTATAGGAGTCCCCTACGAGCAGTACTTC.

This chain uses TRBV13 with TRBJ2-6; TRBD1 is a possible D gene (5 bases). V shed 3 bases and J shed 2 bases, with 5 bases lying between them. CDR3 length: 14 amino acids. CDR1 PRHDT and CDR2 FYEKMQ come from the germline V gene (reference sequence). The CDR3 reads CASSFRAGANVLTF. The CDR3 bases are TGTGCCAGCAGCTTCAGGGCTGGGGCCAACGTCCTGACTTTC. The variable domain in full, with the rest retrieved from reference TRBV13 and TRBJ2-6, is AAGVIQSPRHLIKEKRETATLKCYPIPRHDTVYWYQQGPGQDPQFLISFYEKMQSDKGSIPDRFSAQQFSDYHSELNMSSLELGDSALYFCASSFRAGANVLTFGAGSRLTVL.

V is TRBV27 and J is TRBJ1-5; D might be TRBD1 (6 bases). This CDR3 region has 17 residues. Germline CDR1 and CDR2: MNHEY and SMNVEV (reference sequence). V shed 5 bases and J shed 0 bases, with 17 bases lying between them. This CDR3 is CASSHRPRTDSNQPQHF. DNA for the CDR3: TGTGCCAGCAGTCACCGCCCCCGGACAGATAGCAATCAGCCCCAGCATTTT.

This clone showed up just a few times. V usage is TRBV5-1 and J usage is TRBJ1-1, with D possibly TRBD1 on 6 matching bases. Germline CDR1 is SGHRS and CDR2 is YFSETQ. Trimming removed 5 bases from V and 5 bases from J, with 16 bases in between. CDR3 length: 14 amino acids. CDR3 bases: TGCGCCAGCAGAACACAGGGCGGATTGACTGAAGCTTTCTTT. Translating it yields CASRTQGGLTEAFF.

The rearrangement joins TRBV7-9 to TRBJ1-5; tentative D call: TRBD1 (5 bases). CDR1 is SEHNR and CDR2 is FQNEAQ in the germline V gene (reference sequence). CDR3 length: 15 residues. V was pared by 5 bases and J by 9 bases, with 20 bases between. CDR3 in DNA: TGTGCCAGCAGCCCCGAGGGAGGGGCCCATTGGCCCCAGCATTTT. This translates into CASSPEGGAHWPQHF. Full variable domain (outside the CDR3, taken from reference TRBV7-9 and TRBJ1-5): DTGVSQNPRHKITKRGQNVTFRCDPISEHNRLYWYRQTLGQGPEFLTYFQNEAQLEKSRLLSDRFSAERPKGSFSTLEIQRTEQGDSAMYLCASSPEGGAHWPQHFGDGTRLSIL.

The chain recombines TRBV2 with TRBJ2-3, with a weak D call TRBD2 (6 bases). The germline V gene encodes CDR1 SNHLY and CDR2 FYNNEI. The CDR3 covers 14 residues. The V end was cut by 6 bases, the J end by 6 bases, with 16 bases between. The chain's CDR3 is CASRVRLVLDTQYF. CDR3 in DNA: TGTGCCAGCAGGGTTCGACTAGTTCTCGATACGCAGTATTTT.

The rearrangement uses TRBV5-1 and TRBJ2-2, with a weak D call TRBD2 (5 bases). This CDR3 spans 12 amino acids. Germline V gives CDR1 SGHRS, CDR2 YFSETQ. Trimming left V 8 bases short and J 7 bases short, with 12 bases between. The DNA for the CDR3 is TGCGCCAGTGCCCTAGGGAGCGGGGAGCTGTTTTTT. As protein: CASALGSGELFF.

CDR3 nucleotides: TGCAGCCTCCTAAGGACTAGCGGATGGCAAGAGACCCAGTACTTC. It codes for CSLLRTSGWQETQYF. The chain has TRBV29-1 and TRBJ2-5, with 10 bases identical to TRBD2. The germline V gene has CDR1 SQVTM and CDR2 ANQGSEA. The ends lost 8 bases at V and 2 bases at J; junction bases unmatched: 11. This CDR3 comprises 15 residues.

The genes are TRBV3-1 (or the pseudogene TRBV3-2) and TRBJ2-5; 10 bases fit TRBD2. CDR1 and CDR2 from the germline V gene are LGHDT and YNNKEL (reference sequence). The CDR3 length is 16 residues. V was pared by 4 bases and J by 4 bases, with 9 bases of the junction left unmatched. This CDR3 is CASSPRWTSGRETQYF. Written as DNA, the CDR3 is TGTGCCAGCAGCCCCCGTTGGACTAGCGGACGAGAGACCCAGTACTTC.

The V and J genes are TRBV5-1 and TRBJ1-2, with D perhaps matching TRBD1 (5 bases). Germline CDR1 and CDR2: SGHRS and YFSETQ. V gave up 4 bases and J gave up 10 bases, with 11 bases separating them. The CDR3 totals 11 residues. CDR3 sequence (DNA): TGCGCCAGCAGCGCGGGGCTACACTACACCTTC. This gives the protein CASSAGLHYTF.

The chain uses TRBV18 and TRBJ2-6; D call uncertain. The length of the CDR3 is 15 residues. CDR1 is KGHSH and CDR2 is LQKENI in the germline V gene. V lost 3 bases, J lost 7 bases, and 13 bases lay in between. The CDR3 protein is CASSPTGPRANVLTF. The CDR3 nucleotides are TGTGCCAGCTCACCGACCGGTCCTAGAGCCAACGTCCTGACTTTC.

The chain uses TRBV4-1 and TRBJ1-1, with a tentative D call TRBD1 (5 bases). CDR3 length: 14 amino acids. The V gene's germline CDR1 is MGHRA and CDR2 YSYEKL. Trimming pared 5 bases from V and 4 bases from J, leaving 14 bases between. The CDR3 protein is CASSIGASGTEAFF. Here the CDR3 DNA reads TGCGCCAGCAGCATTGGGGCATCGGGCACTGAAGCTTTCTTT.

The chain links TRBV27 to TRBJ2-1; 10 nucleotides match TRBD1. The CDR3 runs 14 residues. Trimming took 10 bases from V and 6 from J; bases not matched to a gene: 9. CDR1 and CDR2 (germline): MNHEY, SMNVEV (reference sequence). The CDR3 loop is CATGGTGVGNEQFF. CDR3 DNA: TGTGCCACCGGCGGGACAGGGGTCGGCAATGAGCAGTTCTTC.

The CDR3 spells CASSRQDLSGANVLTF. CDR3 coding DNA: TGTGCCAGCTCAAGACAGGACCTCTCTGGGGCCAACGTCCTGACTTTC. V and J are TRBV18 and TRBJ2-6, with D possibly matching TRBD1 (6 bases). Germline V gene sequence: CDR1 KGHSH, CDR2 LQKENI. Trimming pared 5 bases from V and 0 bases from J, leaving 11 bases between. The CDR3 sequence is 16 residues long.

This chain connects TRBV10-1 to TRBJ1-4; 9 nucleotides line up with TRBD1. The CDR3 totals 14 residues. Unmatched junction bases numbered 9, after V lost 6 bases and J lost 10 bases. Germline CDR1 is WNHNN and CDR2 is SYGVQD (reference sequence). The CDR3 reads CASSPGQGSRKLFF. The DNA for the CDR3 is TGCGCCAGCAGCCCGGGACAGGGCTCGAGAAAACTGTTTTTT.

This clone was seen once. The chain uses TRBV4-2 and TRBJ2-7, with 7 bases that match TRBD1. The CDR3 consists of 14 residues. With V trimmed by 2 bases and J by 3 bases, 4 bases remained unmatched. CDR1 and CDR2 from the germline V gene are LGHNA and YNFKEQ. In nucleotides, the CDR3 is TGTGCCAGCAGCCAACGGGACAGCCTCTACGAGCAGTACTTC. This translates into CASSQRDSLYEQYF.

The rearrangement joins TRBV4-2 to TRBJ1-2; 11 nucleotides line up with TRBD1. J was trimmed by 3 bases and V by 1 base; bases with no gene match: 4. Germline V gene data show CDR1 as LGHNA and CDR2 as YNFKEQ. There are 16 residues in the CDR3. Here the CDR3 reads CASSQVGDRGDYGYTF. CDR3 DNA sequence: TGTGCCAGCAGCCAAGTTGGGGACAGGGGGGACTATGGCTACACCTTC.

This chain links TRBV5-1 with TRBJ1-5; possibly TRBD1 for D (6 bases). Germline-derived CDR1 and CDR2 are SGHRS and YFSETQ. The V end lost 3 bases, the J end lost 8 bases, and 15 bases lay between the germline ends. This CDR3 is built from 14 residues. The CDR3 nucleotides are TGCGCCAGCAGCTCGGGGGGGGGCTCGGAGCCCCAGCATTTT. It translates to CASSSGGGSEPQHF.

The J gene is TRBJ1-5, the V gene TRBV16; D possibly corresponds to TRBD1 (5 bases). There are 15 residues in the CDR3. CDR1 is KGHSY, CDR2 FQNENV, per germline. V was cut by 0 bases and J by 7 bases, with 13 bases left in between. The CDR3 loop is CASSQSRGAGQPQHF. CDR3 nucleotide sequence: TGTGCCAGCAGCCAATCAAGGGGCGCGGGACAGCCCCAGCATTTT.

This clone was seen only once. The chain recombines TRBV7-8 with TRBJ2-7; 12 bases agree with TRBD1. This CDR3 region has 15 residues. With V trimmed by 6 bases and J by 2 bases, 5 bases remained unmatched. The germline CDR1 and CDR2 sequences are SGHVS and FQNEAQ. The CDR3 loop reads CASSYGTGGAYEQYF. The CDR3 coding sequence is TGTGCCAGCAGTTATGGGACAGGGGGCGCCTACGAGCAGTACTTC. Full variable domain (remainder filled in from reference TRBV7-8 and TRBJ2-7): GAGVSQSPRYKVAKRGQDVALRCDPISGHVSLFWYQQALGQGPEFLTYFQNEAQLDKSGLPSDRFFAERPEGSVSTLKIQRTQQEDSAVYLCASSYGTGGAYEQYFGPGTRLTVT.

This clone was seen only once. The rearrangement uses TRBV18 and TRBJ2-3; a weak D match, TRBD1 (6 bases). CDR3 size: 16 residues. CDR1 KGHSH and CDR2 LQKENI come from the germline V gene. V was trimmed by 3 bases and J by 4 bases, leaving 17 bases between them. For the CDR3, the DNA is TGTGCCAGCTCACCCGGGCCCGGGGACATGGCAGATACGCAGTATTTT. This gives the protein CASSPGPGDMADTQYF.

This sequence joins TRBV11-2 and TRBJ1-1; 8 positions match TRBD1. V shed 5 bases and J 3 bases; nucleotides not matched to a gene: 5. This CDR3 has 14 amino acids. Germline V gives CDR1 SGHAT, CDR2 FQNNGV. The CDR3 nucleotides read TGTGCCAGCAGCCGTGGACAGGGACACACTGAAGCTTTCTTT. Translation: CASSRGQGHTEAFF.

V is TRBV7-6 and J is TRBJ2-7; possibly TRBD1 for D (5 bases). With 5 bases removed from V and 0 bases from J, the gap between germline ends came to 14 bases. The CDR3 loop spans 15 amino acids. Germline CDR1 and CDR2: SGHVS and FNYEAQ. For the CDR3, the DNA is TGTGCCAGCAGCCCAGGGCGGTTTAGCTCCTACGAGCAGTACTTC. Protein sequence: CASSPGRFSSYEQYF.

The chain employs TRBV3-1 (or the pseudogene TRBV3-2) and TRBJ1-1; 9 nucleotides align to TRBD1. The CDR3 loop spans 14 amino acids. Germline values: CDR1 LGHDT, CDR2 YNNKEL (reference sequence). V lost 6 bases and J lost 8; bases outside the gene matches: 10. DNA for the CDR3: TGTGCCAGCAGTCGCGACAGGGGGGGCCTCGAAGCTTTCTTT. This translates into CASSRDRGGLEAFF.

V usage is TRBV4-1 and J usage is TRBJ1-2, with TRBD1 matching 10 bases. After removal of 4 bases from V and 6 bases from J, the junction contained 8 bases not matched to a gene. CDR1 and CDR2 (germline): MGHRA, YSYEKL. The CDR3 length is 15 residues. The DNA of the CDR3 is TGCGCCAGCAGCCTGACCGGGACAGGGGTCGATGGCTACACCTTC. As protein: CASSLTGTGVDGYTF.

The chain joins TRBV2 to TRBJ2-5; TRBD1 matches 7 bases. This CDR3 contains 17 residues. Germline V gene sequence: CDR1 SNHLY, CDR2 FYNNEI. Unmatched junction bases numbered 15, after V lost 5 bases and J lost 3 bases. The CDR3 DNA reads TGTGCCAGCAGTCCGGGACAGCTCGGAATGACAAAAGAGACCCAGTACTTC. This encodes CASSPGQLGMTKETQYF.

The gene calls are TRBV11-3 and TRBJ1-5; D is uncertain. Between the trimmed V and J ends, which lost 4 bases and 4 bases, there was a span of 2 bases. There are 11 residues in the CDR3. Germline values: CDR1 SGHNT, CDR2 YENEEA. DNA of the CDR3: TGTGCCAGCAGCTCGAATCAGCCCCAGCATTTT. Its protein is CASSSNQPQHF.

This clone was counted a single time. The chain links TRBV5-4 to TRBJ2-3, with TRBD2 as a possible D gene (6 bases). Trimming shortened V by 4 bases and J by 2 bases, and 17 bases separated the two germline ends. The CDR3 loop spans 16 amino acids. Germline values: CDR1 SGHNT, CDR2 YYREEE (reference sequence). CDR3 in amino acids: CASSRGTAYNTDTQYF. CDR3 coding DNA: TGTGCCAGCAGCCGGGGGACTGCTTATAACACAGATACGCAGTATTTT.